This TCR beta chain came from a study of blood T cell repertoires in COVID-19. Study-wide background: Acute and convalescent COVID-19 samples came from the United States, Italy and Spain.

Germline CDR1 reads SNHLY; CDR2 reads FYNNEI. The V gene end was trimmed by 4 bases and the J gene end by 5 bases; junction bases not matched to a gene: 8. This CDR3 region has 15 residues. Per the original methods: Reference gene primer amplification gave nucleated cell count estimates. Libraries were prepared by immunoSEQ multiplex PCR; TCRdb keeps only in-frame clonotypes and omits some of them. The DNA gave D and trimming, while V, J and clone size come from that table. The table records roughly 43,000 clones, around 88% of them present only once. The sequence derives from a human donor in a cohort sampled during active COVID-19. The sequenced material came from peripheral blood. The genes are TRBV2 and TRBJ2-1; 7 bases are a match to TRBD2. CDR3 residues: CASSGGGQGNNEQFF. CDR3 DNA sequence: TGTGCCAGCAGTGGGGGAGGGCAAGGAAACAATGAGCAGTTCTTC.